This record looks at one T cell receptor beta chain sequence and its context. No antigen is known for it. The library targeted TCRbeta and was prepared with unique molecular identifiers. Each CDR3 protein gets one entry after TCRdb re-called the PCR reads with MiXCR. The data contain around 300,000 distinct CDR3 sequences, around 7.3% of them seen just once; the ten biggest clones take up approximately 9.6%. The data originate from a study of T-cell reconstitution after alpha-beta-depleted transplantation in children. Study-wide findings and caveats: At around two months after transplant, the alpha-beta T cells were reportedly derived from several hundred expanded clones that came from non-depleted graft cells. Surviving thymic progenitors and recipient T cells were the source of high TCRbeta diversity at day 60 in some patients. A year post-transplant, T-cell counts and diversity derived mostly from newly produced T cells.

CDR1 and CDR2 from the germline V gene are DFQATT and SNEGSKA (reference sequence). The CDR3 loop spans 13 amino acids. The V end was cut by 3 bases, the J end by 0 bases, with 6 bases between. This TCR was recovered from a female patient aged 2 to 10 who had a stem cell transplant for Fanconi anemia, so the T cells may come from the graft donor. J is TRBJ1-5 and V is TRBV20-1; D gene unclear. The sequenced sample was peripheral blood, obtained 360 days after TCRalphabeta/CD19-depleted stem cell transplant. The CDR3 here is CSASEGSNQPQHF. DNA of the CDR3: TGCAGTGCTAGTGAGGGTAGCAATCAGCCCCAGCATTTT.